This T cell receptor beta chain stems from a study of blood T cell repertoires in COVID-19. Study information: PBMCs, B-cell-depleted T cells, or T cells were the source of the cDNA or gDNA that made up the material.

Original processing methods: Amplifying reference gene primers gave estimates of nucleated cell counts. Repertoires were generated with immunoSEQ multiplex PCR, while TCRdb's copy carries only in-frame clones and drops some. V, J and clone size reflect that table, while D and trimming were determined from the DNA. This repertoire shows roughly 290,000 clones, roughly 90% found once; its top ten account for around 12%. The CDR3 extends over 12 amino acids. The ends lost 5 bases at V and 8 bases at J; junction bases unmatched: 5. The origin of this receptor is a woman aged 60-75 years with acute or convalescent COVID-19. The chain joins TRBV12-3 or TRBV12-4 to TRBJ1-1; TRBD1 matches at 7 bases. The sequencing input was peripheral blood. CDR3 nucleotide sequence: TGTGCCAGCAGTAAACAGGGGTTGGAAGCTTTCTTT. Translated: CASSKQGLEAFF.